This T cell receptor (beta chain) was found in a study of long-term antiretroviral therapy in people with HIV. Study-wide context: About a decade before 2015, the earliest samples were taken when ART was typically delayed. Whole-study results and caveats: All time points showed a repertoire dominated by clones expanded before ART. Records did not include ART adherence, viral resistance or therapy changes. Someone took the blood between the mid-2000s and the late 2010s, maybe while older ART regimens were in use.

Germline V lookup: CDR1 SGHKS, CDR2 YYEKEE (reference sequence). V was shortened by 2 bases and J by 4 bases, with 9 bases between the two germline ends. CDR3 length: 13 amino acids. Comments on this clone: What it binds is unknown.

Run at survey level, the immunoSEQ assay was version v3.0. The table came from immunoSEQ multiplex PCR; TCRdb's copy has only in-frame clones and leaves some out. The sample has over 25,000 clones; around 89% are singletons. The source is a woman between 18 and 29 years old with HIV. Specimen: unsorted PBMCs, collected 0.5 years after starting antiretroviral therapy. This chain joins TRBV5-5 and TRBJ1-1; no firm D call. For the CDR3, the DNA is TGTGCCAGCAGCTTAAGGGTTGGCACTGAAGCTTTCTTT. Its translation is CASSLRVGTEAFF.